The sequence of this TCR beta chain was determined in a study of glioma-infiltrating T cells. The CDR3 sequence is 16 residues long. The ends were cut back, 1 base at V and 1 base at J, with 12 bases in the middle. The germline gives CDR1 SGHVS, CDR2 FQNEAQ. The iRepertoire nested amplicon-rescue multiplex PCR amplified TCR alpha and beta CDR3s from RNA. MiXCR, applied by TCRdb to the multiplex PCR reads, yields one record per CDR3 protein. The sample has fewer than 250,000 distinct CDR3 sequences, more than 25% seen once; the top ten hold over 20%. Study-level results: Tissue-blood divergence was below expectation in non-neoplastic patients, above in gliomas. Very few CDR3 sequences were shared between tissue and blood.

This clonotype appeared many times. As yet, its antigen is unknown. The sequenced sample consisted of glioma tissue, nonneoplastic brain tissue, or PBMCs (not recorded which). The TCR originated in a human donor with low-grade glioma or glioblastoma, undergoing nonglioma brain surgery, or in good health (not recorded which). The chain uses TRBV7-8 and TRBJ2-3; tentatively, D is TRBD2 (6 bases). The CDR3 DNA sequence: TGTGCCAGCAGCTTAGACGGCGGGATAGGCACAGATACGCAGTATTTT. Translated: CASSLDGGIGTDTQYF.